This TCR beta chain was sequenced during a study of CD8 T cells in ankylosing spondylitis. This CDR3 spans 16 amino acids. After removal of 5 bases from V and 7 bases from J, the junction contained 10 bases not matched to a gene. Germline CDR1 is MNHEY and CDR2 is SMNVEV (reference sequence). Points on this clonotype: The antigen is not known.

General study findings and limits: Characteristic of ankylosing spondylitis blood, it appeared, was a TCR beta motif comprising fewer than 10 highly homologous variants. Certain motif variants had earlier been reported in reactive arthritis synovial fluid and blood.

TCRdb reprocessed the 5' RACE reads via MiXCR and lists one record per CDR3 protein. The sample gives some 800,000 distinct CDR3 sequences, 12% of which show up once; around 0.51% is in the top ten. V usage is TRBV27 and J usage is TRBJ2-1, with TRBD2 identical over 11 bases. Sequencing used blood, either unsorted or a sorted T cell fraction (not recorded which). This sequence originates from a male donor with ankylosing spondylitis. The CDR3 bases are TGTGCCAGCAGTCTGCTAGCGGGAGGCCTCTGGAATGAGCAGTTCTTC. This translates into CASSLLAGGLWNEQFF.